Presented here are 26 T cell receptor beta chains from one specimen sequenced in a study of cytomegalovirus exposure and HLA in healthy donors. Vbeta (60) and Jbeta (13) primers were used in the PCR. Generated by immunoSEQ multiplex PCR, the TCRdb table keeps only in-frame clones and is missing some. This sample yields under 150,000 clones, of which around 84% are seen a single time; roughly 3% belongs to the top ten. Sequencing input: PBMCs. All receptors come from a man aged 45-65 years in good health and CMV-seronegative.

This clone was observed a handful of times. V and J are TRBV5-5 and TRBJ1-1; TRBD1 is a possible D gene (5 bases). The CDR3 spans 13 residues. V gave up 4 bases and J gave up 3 bases, with 10 bases separating them. Per the germline V gene, CDR1 is SGHKS and CDR2 is YYEKEE (reference sequence). The CDR3 nucleotides read TGTGCCAGCAGCCGGGGGGGGGACACTGAAGCTTTCTTT. It codes for CASSRGGDTEAFF.

This clone was counted between two and nine times. The chain carries TRBV4-3 and TRBJ1-1, with D possibly TRBD1 on 6 matching bases. Germline CDR1 reads LGHNA; CDR2 reads YSLEER. The CDR3 totals 13 residues. V gave up 5 bases and J gave up 4 bases, with 11 bases separating them. The CDR3 spells CASSVNRATEAFF. DNA for the CDR3: TGCGCCAGCAGCGTAAACAGGGCCACTGAAGCTTTCTTT.

The rearrangement joins TRBV30 to TRBJ1-4; possibly TRBD1 for D (5 bases). Germline CDR1 reads GTSNPN; CDR2 reads SVGIG (reference sequence). The CDR3 totals 14 residues. Trimming shortened V by 1 base and J by 4 bases, and 10 bases separated the two germline ends. In DNA form, the CDR3 reads TGTGCCTGGAGTGGACCAAGGGGTAATGAAAAACTGTTTTTT. Translated: CAWSGPRGNEKLFF.

This sequence joins TRBV4-1 and TRBJ2-7, with D hard to call. CDR1 is MGHRA, CDR2 YSYEKL, per germline. V lost 5 bases and J lost 6, with 8 bases in between. CDR3 length equals 11 residues. This chain's CDR3 is CASSSTGEQYF. The CDR3 DNA reads TGCGCCAGCAGCTCGACGGGCGAGCAGTACTTC.

The rearrangement uses TRBV9 and TRBJ2-7; 8 bases fit TRBD1. The CDR3 covers 13 residues. CDR1 is SGDLS, CDR2 YYNGEE, per germline. V lost 2 bases and J lost 6; bases outside the gene matches: 4. This CDR3 is CASSVGTGGEQYF. For the CDR3, the DNA is TGTGCCAGCAGCGTTGGGACAGGTGGCGAGCAGTACTTC. Supplemented by reference TRBV9 and TRBJ2-7, the full variable domain reads DSGVTQTPKHLITATGQRVTLRCSPRSGDLSVYWYQQSLDQGLQFLIQYYNGEERAKGNILERFSAQQFPDLHSELNLSSLELGDSALYFCASSVGTGGEQYFGPGTRLTVT.

This clone was seen once. The chain employs TRBV2 and TRBJ2-3; the D gene is possibly TRBD1 (6 bases). With 8 bases removed from V and 2 bases from J, the gap between germline ends came to 8 bases. The CDR3 is 12 amino acids. The germline gives CDR1 SNHLY, CDR2 FYNNEI. The CDR3 here is CASGQITDTQYF. DNA of the CDR3: TGTGCCAGCGGACAGATCACAGATACGCAGTATTTT. Using reference TRBV2 and TRBJ2-3 for the parts outside the CDR3, the full variable domain is EPEVTQTPSHQVTQMGQEVILRCVPISNHLYFYWYRQILGQKVEFLVSFYNNEISEKSEIFDDQFSVERPDGSNFTLKIRSTKLEDSAMYFCASGQITDTQYFGPGTRLTVL.

This sequence joins TRBV6-1 and TRBJ2-7, with TRBD1 identical over 7 bases. Germline V gene data show CDR1 as MNHNS and CDR2 as SASEGT. V lost 7 bases, J lost 4 bases, and 7 bases stayed unmatched. CDR3 length equals 13 residues. The DNA for the CDR3 is TGTGCCAGCATGACAGCAGGGGGATACGAGCAGTACTTC. Protein product: CASMTAGGYEQYF.

The chain is built from TRBV4-3 and TRBJ2-2, with no clear D. Trimming left V 1 base short and J 6 bases short, with 21 bases between. Germline CDR1 reads LGHNA; CDR2 reads YSLEER. This CDR3 contains 18 residues. CDR3 sequence reads: CASSQVVSWPSGAGELFF. DNA for the CDR3: TGCGCCAGCAGCCAAGTCGTCTCCTGGCCCTCCGGAGCCGGGGAGCTGTTTTTT.

This chain links TRBV9 with TRBJ1-1; no definite D call. Germline CDR1 SGDLS, CDR2 YYNGEE. The CDR3 has 14 amino acids. Trimming took off 1 base at V and 4 bases at J, with 11 bases between the two ends. CDR3 loop: CASSVMAEATEAFF. The CDR3 coding sequence is TGTGCCAGCAGCGTAATGGCCGAGGCCACTGAAGCTTTCTTT.

The V and J genes are TRBV27 and TRBJ1-2, with D possibly TRBD1 on 5 matching bases. The germline CDR1 and CDR2 sequences are MNHEY and SMNVEV (reference sequence). The CDR3 has 13 residues. Deletions cut 3 bases from V and 14 bases from J, with 19 bases between. In DNA form, the CDR3 reads TGTGCCAGCAGTTTGGGGAGGGGTTATATACGAACCTTC. It is translated as CASSLGRGYIRTF.

The J gene is TRBJ1-1, the V gene TRBV4-3, with D maybe TRBD1 (6 bases). V gave up 1 base and J gave up 8 bases, with 14 bases separating them. In germline, CDR1 is LGHNA, CDR2 YSLEER. CDR3 length equals 14 residues. The CDR3 bases are TGCGCCAGCAGCCAAGTAGGGGGGGCCCTGGAAGCTTTCTTT. Its translation is CASSQVGGALEAFF.

The chain carries TRBV6-1 and TRBJ2-1; tentative D call: TRBD1 (5 bases). The CDR3 runs 12 residues. V lost 8 bases, J lost 9 bases, and 14 bases lay in between. CDR1 is MNHNS and CDR2 is SASEGT in the germline V gene. The CDR3 DNA sequence: TGTGCCAGCTCCCTGGGGCGCGGTGAGCAGTTCTTC. This codes for CASSLGRGEQFF.

This clone turned up a few times. V and J are TRBV28 and TRBJ2-5; 11 bases match TRBD2. CDR1 is MDHEN, CDR2 SYDVKM, per germline. The ends lost 7 bases at V and 6 bases at J; junction bases unmatched: 10. This CDR3 is 15 amino acids long. Here the CDR3 DNA reads TGTGCCAGCATAGTGGCTAGCGGGGGGCTAAAGACCCAGTACTTC. Protein sequence: CASIVASGGLKTQYF.

The chain is built from TRBV9 and TRBJ2-3; D is perhaps TRBD2 (5 bases). CDR1 SGDLS and CDR2 YYNGEE come from the germline V gene. The V end was cut by 4 bases, the J end by 3 bases, with 18 bases between. This CDR3 comprises 16 residues. CDR3 DNA sequence: TGTGCCAGCAGCTCCCCCCGGGGAAAGGGAACAGATACGCAGTATTTT. Amino acids: CASSSPRGKGTDTQYF.

V gene TRBV19 combines with J gene TRBJ1-5, with D perhaps TRBD1 (5 bases). Trimming took off 7 bases at V and 4 bases at J, with 17 bases between the two ends. CDR1 is LNHDA and CDR2 is SQIVND in the germline V gene (reference sequence). The CDR3 is 15 residues long. In DNA, the CDR3 is TGTGCCAGTATCTCTTTCAGGGAGGTTAATCAGCCCCAGCATTTT. The encoded protein is CASISFREVNQPQHF.

The chain has TRBV4-1 and TRBJ1-2; 10 bases line up with TRBD1. This CDR3 spans 15 amino acids. Germline loops: CDR1 MGHRA, CDR2 YSYEKL. With 3 bases clipped from V and 7 bases from J, the junction kept 8 bases outside the gene matches. The CDR3: CASSQAGTGDLGYTF. The CDR3 nucleotides read TGCGCCAGCAGCCAGGCCGGGACAGGGGATCTTGGCTACACCTTC.

The CDR3 DNA sequence: TGTGCCAGCATCGAGGCCCCCGGTTATAGCAATCAGCCCCAGCATTTT. This sequence encodes CASIEAPGYSNQPQHF. The chain joins TRBV7-8 to TRBJ1-5; D ambiguous. Germline-derived CDR1 and CDR2 are SGHVS and FQNEAQ. The CDR3 is made up of 16 amino acids. Trimming cost V 7 bases and J 0 bases, with 16 bases left between them. Looking up the rest from reference TRBV7-8 and TRBJ1-5 gives the full variable domain: GAGVSQSPRYKVAKRGQDVALRCDPISGHVSLFWYQQALGQGPEFLTYFQNEAQLDKSGLPSDRFFAERPEGSVSTLKIQRTQQEDSAVYLCASIEAPGYSNQPQHFGDGTRLSIL.

The CDR3 DNA reads as TGTGCCAGCAGTGACCAAGAGGGTTCACCCCTCCACTTT. Translating gives CASSDQEGSPLHF. This rearrangement joins TRBV6-4 to TRBJ1-6; D uncertain. Germline CDR1 MRHNA, CDR2 SNTAGT. The CDR3 is 13 amino acids. V gave up 2 bases and J gave up 9 bases, with 8 bases separating them.

The rearrangement joins TRBV13 to TRBJ1-2; 7 bases are a match to TRBD1. The trim removed 1 base at V and 8 bases at J, leaving 4 bases unmatched. Germline V CDR1 and CDR2: PRHDT, FYEKMQ (reference sequence). The CDR3 has 13 amino acids. The CDR3 sequence: CASSLEGAHGYTF. The CDR3 DNA reads as TGTGCCAGCAGCTTAGAGGGGGCGCACGGCTACACCTTC.

This clone has more than one count but fewer than ten. The gene calls are TRBV5-6 and TRBJ2-2; D is perhaps TRBD1 (7 bases). The CDR3 length is 15 residues. Trimming cost V 0 bases and J 6 bases, with 12 bases left between them. In germline, CDR1 is SGHDT, CDR2 YYEEEE. CDR3 in amino acids: CASSLVDREAGELFF. CDR3 coding DNA: TGTGCCAGCAGCTTGGTAGACAGGGAGGCCGGGGAGCTGTTTTTT.

This chain connects TRBV7-8 to TRBJ2-5; 11 bases are shared with TRBD2. Germline CDR1 is SGHVS and CDR2 is FQNEAQ. This CDR3 contains 18 residues. V lost 2 bases, J lost 1 base, and 9 bases stayed unmatched. The CDR3 loop reads CASSLILRLAGTQETQYF. CDR3 nucleotide sequence: TGTGCCAGCAGCTTAATCCTCAGACTAGCGGGGACCCAAGAGACCCAGTACTTC. The variable domain in full, completed from reference TRBV7-8 and TRBJ2-5, reads GAGVSQSPRYKVAKRGQDVALRCDPISGHVSLFWYQQALGQGPEFLTYFQNEAQLDKSGLPSDRFFAERPEGSVSTLKIQRTQQEDSAVYLCASSLILRLAGTQETQYFGPGTRLLVL.

V is TRBV5-1 and J is TRBJ1-1; D is ambiguous. The germline CDR1 and CDR2 sequences are SGHRS and YFSETQ. The V end was cut by 4 bases, the J end by 0 bases, with 10 bases between. The CDR3 is 14 amino acids. The CDR3, as DNA: TGCGCCAGCAGCCGGCAAGGAGTGAACACTGAAGCTTTCTTT. Protein: CASSRQGVNTEAFF. Supplemented by reference TRBV5-1 and TRBJ1-1, the full variable domain reads KAGVTQTPRYLIKTRGQQVTLSCSPISGHRSVSWYQQTPGQGLQFLFEYFSETQRNKGNFPGRFSGRQFSNSRSEMNVSTLELGDSALYLCASSRQGVNTEAFFGQGTRLTVV.

This clone was observed a few times. The chain carries TRBV5-1 and TRBJ1-2, with TRBD1 identical over 9 bases. The CDR3 spans 14 residues. V gave up 3 bases and J gave up 3 bases; unmatched junction bases: 3. CDR1 and CDR2 (germline): SGHRS, YFSETQ. CDR3: CASSYRTGDYGYTF. Written as DNA, the CDR3 is TGCGCCAGCAGCTACCGGACAGGGGACTATGGCTACACCTTC.

This chain links TRBV7-9 with TRBJ1-2, with no clear D. Germline V lookup: CDR1 SEHNR, CDR2 FQNEAQ (reference sequence). The CDR3 spans 14 residues. Trimming cost V 5 bases and J 7 bases, with 17 bases left between them. DNA for the CDR3: TGTGCCAGCAGCCCTTCGGGGAGGGTTGGTGGCTACACCTTC. It specifies CASSPSGRVGGYTF.

The rearrangement uses TRBV2 and TRBJ1-5; no clear D gene. The germline gives CDR1 SNHLY, CDR2 FYNNEI. The CDR3 has 15 residues. The ends were cut back, 6 bases at V and 0 bases at J, with 12 bases in the middle. CDR3 DNA: TGTGCCAGCAGCGTCGCCCAGGTTAGCAATCAGCCCCAGCATTTT. It specifies CASSVAQVSNQPQHF.

The chain has TRBV9 and TRBJ2-6, with D perhaps TRBD1 (7 bases). Trimming pared 7 bases from V and 0 bases from J, leaving 14 bases between. Per the germline V gene, CDR1 is SGDLS and CDR2 is YYNGEE. The CDR3 has 16 amino acids. The CDR3 DNA reads as TGTGCCAGCGGAGGGGGCGCCTCCTCTGGGGCCAACGTCCTGACTTTC. This codes for CASGGGASSGANVLTF.